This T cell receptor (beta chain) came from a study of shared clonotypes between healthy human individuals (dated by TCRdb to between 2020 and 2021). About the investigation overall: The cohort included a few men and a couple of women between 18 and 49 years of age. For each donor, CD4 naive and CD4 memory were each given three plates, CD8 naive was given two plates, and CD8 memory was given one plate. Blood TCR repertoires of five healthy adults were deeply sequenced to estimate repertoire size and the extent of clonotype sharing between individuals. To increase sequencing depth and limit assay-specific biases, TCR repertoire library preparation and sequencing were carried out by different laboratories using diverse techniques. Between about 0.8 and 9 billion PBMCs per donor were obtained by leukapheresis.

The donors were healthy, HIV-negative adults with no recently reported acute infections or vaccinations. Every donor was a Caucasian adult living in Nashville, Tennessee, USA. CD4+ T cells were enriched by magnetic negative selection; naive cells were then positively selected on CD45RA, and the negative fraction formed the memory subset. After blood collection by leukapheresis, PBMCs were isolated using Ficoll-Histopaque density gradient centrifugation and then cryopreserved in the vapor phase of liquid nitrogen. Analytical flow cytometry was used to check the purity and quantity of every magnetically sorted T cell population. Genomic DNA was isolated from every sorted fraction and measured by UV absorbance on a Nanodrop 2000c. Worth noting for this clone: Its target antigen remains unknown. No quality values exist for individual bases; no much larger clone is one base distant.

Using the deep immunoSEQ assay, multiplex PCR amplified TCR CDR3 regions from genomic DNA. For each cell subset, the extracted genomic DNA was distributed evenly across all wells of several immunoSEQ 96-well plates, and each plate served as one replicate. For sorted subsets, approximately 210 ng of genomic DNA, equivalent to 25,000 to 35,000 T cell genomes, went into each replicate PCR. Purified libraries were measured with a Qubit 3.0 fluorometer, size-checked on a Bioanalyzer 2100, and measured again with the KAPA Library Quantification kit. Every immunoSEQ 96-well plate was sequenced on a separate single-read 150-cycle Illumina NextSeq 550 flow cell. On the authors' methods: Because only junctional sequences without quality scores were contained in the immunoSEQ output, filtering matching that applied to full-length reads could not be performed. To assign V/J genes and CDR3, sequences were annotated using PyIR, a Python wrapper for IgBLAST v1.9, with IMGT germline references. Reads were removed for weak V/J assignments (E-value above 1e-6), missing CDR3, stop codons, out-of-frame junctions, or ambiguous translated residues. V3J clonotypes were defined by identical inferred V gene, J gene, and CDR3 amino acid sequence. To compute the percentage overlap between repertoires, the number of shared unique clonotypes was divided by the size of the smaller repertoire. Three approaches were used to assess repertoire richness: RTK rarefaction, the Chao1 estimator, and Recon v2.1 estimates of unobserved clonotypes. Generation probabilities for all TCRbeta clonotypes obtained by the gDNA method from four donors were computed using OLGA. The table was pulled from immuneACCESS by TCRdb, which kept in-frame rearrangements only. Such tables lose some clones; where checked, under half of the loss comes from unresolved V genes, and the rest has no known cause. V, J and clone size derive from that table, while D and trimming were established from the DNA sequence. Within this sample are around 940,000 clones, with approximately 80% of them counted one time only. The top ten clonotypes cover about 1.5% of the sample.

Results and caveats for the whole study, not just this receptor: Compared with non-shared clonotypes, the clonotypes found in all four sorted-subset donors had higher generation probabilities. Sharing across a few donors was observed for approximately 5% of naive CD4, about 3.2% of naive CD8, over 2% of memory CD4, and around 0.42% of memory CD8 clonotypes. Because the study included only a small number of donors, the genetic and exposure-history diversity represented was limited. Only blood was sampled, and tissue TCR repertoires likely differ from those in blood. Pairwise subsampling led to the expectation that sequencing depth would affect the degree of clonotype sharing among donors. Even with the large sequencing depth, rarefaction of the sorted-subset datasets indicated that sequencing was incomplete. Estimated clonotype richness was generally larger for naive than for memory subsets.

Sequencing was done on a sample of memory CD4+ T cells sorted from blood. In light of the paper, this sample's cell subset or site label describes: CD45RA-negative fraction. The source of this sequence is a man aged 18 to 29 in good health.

The CDR3: CASSEMGQFYGYTF. Here is the DNA: TGTGCCAGCAGCGAAATGGGACAGTTCTATGGCTACACCTTC. Rearrangement joined TRBV6-5 to TRBJ1-2, with 7 central nucleotides matching TRBD1. From the cysteine up to the phenylalanine, the CDR3 has a length of 14 residues. Only CDR3 DNA remains: 42 bases, in frame from the first base. CDR1 and CDR2, looked up from the germline V gene, are MNHEY and SVGAGI. From V the trimming removes 6 bases and from J it removes 4 bases, while the gene matches leave 8 bases of the junction unaccounted for.